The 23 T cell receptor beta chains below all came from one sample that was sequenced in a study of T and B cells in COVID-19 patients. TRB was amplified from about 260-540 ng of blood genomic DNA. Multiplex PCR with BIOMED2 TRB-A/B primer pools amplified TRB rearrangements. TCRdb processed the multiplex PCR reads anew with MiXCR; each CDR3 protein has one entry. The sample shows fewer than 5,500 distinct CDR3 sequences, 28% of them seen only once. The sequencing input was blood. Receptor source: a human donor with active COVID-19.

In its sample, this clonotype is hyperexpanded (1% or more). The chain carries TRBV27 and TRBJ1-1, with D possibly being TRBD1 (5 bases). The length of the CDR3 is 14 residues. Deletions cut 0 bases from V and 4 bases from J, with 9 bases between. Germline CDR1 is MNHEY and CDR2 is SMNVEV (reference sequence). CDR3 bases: TGTGCCAGCAGTTTATCGGGGACTAGCACTGAAGCTTTCTTT. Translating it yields CASSLSGTSTEAFF.

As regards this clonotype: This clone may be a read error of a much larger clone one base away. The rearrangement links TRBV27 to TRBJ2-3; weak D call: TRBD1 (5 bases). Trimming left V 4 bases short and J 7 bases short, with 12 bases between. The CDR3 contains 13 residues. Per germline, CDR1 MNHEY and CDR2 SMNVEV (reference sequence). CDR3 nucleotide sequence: TGTGCCAGCAGTTCCATCCAGGGAAATACGCAGTATTTT. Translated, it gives CASSSIQGNTQYF.

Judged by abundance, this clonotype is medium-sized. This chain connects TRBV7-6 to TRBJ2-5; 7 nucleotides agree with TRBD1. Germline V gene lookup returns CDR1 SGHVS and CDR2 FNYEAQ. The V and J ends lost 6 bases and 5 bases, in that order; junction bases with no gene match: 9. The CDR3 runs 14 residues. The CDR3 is CASRPDRVRETQYF. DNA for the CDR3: TGTGCCAGCAGACCTGACAGGGTGCGGGAGACCCAGTACTTC.

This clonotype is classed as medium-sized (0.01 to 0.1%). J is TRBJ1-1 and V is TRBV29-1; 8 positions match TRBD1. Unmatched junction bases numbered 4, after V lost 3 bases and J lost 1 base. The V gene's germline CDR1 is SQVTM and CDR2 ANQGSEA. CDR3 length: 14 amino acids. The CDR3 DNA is TGCAGCGTTGAGGAAGGGACAGGGAACACTGAAGCTTTCTTT. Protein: CSVEEGTGNTEAFF.

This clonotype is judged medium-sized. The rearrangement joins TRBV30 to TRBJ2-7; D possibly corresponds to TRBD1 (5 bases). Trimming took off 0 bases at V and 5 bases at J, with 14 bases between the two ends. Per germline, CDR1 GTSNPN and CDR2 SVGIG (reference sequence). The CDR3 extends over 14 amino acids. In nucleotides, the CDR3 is TGTGCCTGGAGTGTCATGGGGCAGGTCCACGAGCAGTACTTC. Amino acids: CAWSVMGQVHEQYF.

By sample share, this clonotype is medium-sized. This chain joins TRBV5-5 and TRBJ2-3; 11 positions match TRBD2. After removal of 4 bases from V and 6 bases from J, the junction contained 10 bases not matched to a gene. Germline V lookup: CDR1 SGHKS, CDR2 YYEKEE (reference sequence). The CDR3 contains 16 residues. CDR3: CASSLQLAGAGDTQYF. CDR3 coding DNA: TGTGCCAGCAGCCTCCAACTAGCGGGAGCCGGGGATACGCAGTATTTT.

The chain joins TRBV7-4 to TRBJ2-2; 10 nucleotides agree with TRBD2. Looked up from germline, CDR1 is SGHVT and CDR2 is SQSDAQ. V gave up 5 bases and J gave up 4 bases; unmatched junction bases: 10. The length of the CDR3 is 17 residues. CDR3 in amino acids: CASSPLTASGSTGELFF. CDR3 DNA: TGTGCCAGCAGCCCTCTCACGGCTAGCGGGAGCACCGGGGAGCTGTTTTTT. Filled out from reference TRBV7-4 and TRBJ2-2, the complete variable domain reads GAGVSQSPRYKVAKRGRDVALRCDSISGHVTLYWYRQTLGQGSEVLTYSQSDAQRDKSGRPSGRFSAERPERSVSTLKIQRTEQGDSAVYLCASSPLTASGSTGELFFGEGSRLTVL.

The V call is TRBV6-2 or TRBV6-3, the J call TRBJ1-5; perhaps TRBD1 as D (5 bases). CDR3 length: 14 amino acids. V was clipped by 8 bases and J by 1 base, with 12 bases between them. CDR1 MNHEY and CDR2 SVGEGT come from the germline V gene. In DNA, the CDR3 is TGTGCCAGCCGACCGGGGGGAAGCAATCAGCCCCAGCATTTT. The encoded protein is CASRPGGSNQPQHF.

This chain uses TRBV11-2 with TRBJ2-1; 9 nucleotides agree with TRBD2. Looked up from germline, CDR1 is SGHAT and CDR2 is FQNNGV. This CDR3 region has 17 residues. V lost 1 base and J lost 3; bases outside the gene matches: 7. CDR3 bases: TGTGCCAGCAGCTTAGGATTAGGACTAGCGAGCTACAATGAGCAGTTCTTC. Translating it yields CASSLGLGLASYNEQFF. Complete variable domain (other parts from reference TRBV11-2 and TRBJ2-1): EAGVAQSPRYKIIEKRQSVAFWCNPISGHATLYWYQQILGQGPKLLIQFQNNGVVDDSQLPKDRFSAERLKGVDSTLKIQPAKLEDSAVYLCASSLGLGLASYNEQFFGPGTRLTVL.

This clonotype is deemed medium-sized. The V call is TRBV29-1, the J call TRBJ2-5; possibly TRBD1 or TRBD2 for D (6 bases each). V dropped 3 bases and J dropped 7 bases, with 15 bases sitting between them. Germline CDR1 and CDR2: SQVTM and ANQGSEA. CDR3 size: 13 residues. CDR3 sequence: CSVDRGLGATQYF. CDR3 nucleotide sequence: TGCAGCGTTGATAGGGGACTGGGGGCGACCCAGTACTTC. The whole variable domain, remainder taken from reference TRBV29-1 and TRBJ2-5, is SAVISQKPSRDICQRGTSLTIQCQVDSQVTMMFWYRQQPGQSLTLIATANQGSEATYESGFVIDKFPISRPNLTFSTLTVSNMSPEDSSIYLCSVDRGLGATQYFGPGTRLLVL.

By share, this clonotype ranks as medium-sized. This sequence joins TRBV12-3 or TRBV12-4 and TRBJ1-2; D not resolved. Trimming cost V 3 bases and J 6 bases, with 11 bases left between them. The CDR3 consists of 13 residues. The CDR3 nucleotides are TGTGCCAGCAGTTTTCAGAGCCAGGATGGCTACACCTTC. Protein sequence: CASSFQSQDGYTF.

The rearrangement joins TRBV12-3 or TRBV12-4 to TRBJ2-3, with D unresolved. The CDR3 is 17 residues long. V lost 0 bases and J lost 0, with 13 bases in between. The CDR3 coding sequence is TGTGCCAGCAGTTTAGCGCTCCAGTACCTTAGCACAGATACGCAGTATTTT. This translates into CASSLALQYLSTDTQYF.

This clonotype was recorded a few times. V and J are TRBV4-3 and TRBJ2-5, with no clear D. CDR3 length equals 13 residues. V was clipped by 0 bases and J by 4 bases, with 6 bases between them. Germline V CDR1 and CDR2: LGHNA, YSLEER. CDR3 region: CASSQDYRETQYF. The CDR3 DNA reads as TGCGCCAGCAGCCAAGACTACAGAGAGACCCAGTACTTC.

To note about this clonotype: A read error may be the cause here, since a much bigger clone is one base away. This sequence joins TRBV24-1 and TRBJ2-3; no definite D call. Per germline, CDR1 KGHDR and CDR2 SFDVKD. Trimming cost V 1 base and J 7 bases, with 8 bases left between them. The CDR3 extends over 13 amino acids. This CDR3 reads CATSDFSANTQYF. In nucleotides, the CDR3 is TGTGCCACCAGTGATTTTTCCGCAAATACGCAGTATTTT.

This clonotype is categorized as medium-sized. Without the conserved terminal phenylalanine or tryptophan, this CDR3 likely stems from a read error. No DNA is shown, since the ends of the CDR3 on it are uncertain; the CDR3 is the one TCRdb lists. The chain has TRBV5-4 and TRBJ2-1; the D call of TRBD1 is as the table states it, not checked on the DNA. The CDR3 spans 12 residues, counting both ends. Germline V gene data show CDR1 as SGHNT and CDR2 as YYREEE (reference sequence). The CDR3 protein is CASSTGQGGPMV.

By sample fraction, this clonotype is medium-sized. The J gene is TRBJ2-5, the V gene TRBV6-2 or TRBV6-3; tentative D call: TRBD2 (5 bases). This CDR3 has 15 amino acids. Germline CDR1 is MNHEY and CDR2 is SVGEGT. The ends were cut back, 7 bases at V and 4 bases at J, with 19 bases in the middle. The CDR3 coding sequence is TGTGCCAGCAAGGACTCCTGGCGGGCCGGAGAGACCCAGTACTTC. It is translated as CASKDSWRAGETQYF.

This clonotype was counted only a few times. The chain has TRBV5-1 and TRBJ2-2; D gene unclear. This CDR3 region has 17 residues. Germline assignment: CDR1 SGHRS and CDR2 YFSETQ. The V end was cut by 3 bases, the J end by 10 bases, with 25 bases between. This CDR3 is CASSSLGIESQGVELFF. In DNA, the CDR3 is TGCGCCAGCAGCTCCCTCGGAATCGAAAGTCAAGGCGTGGAGCTGTTTTTT.

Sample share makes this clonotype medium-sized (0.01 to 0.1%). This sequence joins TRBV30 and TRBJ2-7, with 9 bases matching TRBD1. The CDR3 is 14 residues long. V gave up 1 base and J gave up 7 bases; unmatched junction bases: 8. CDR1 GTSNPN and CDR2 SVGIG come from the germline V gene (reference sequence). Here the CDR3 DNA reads TGTGCCTGGAGTGCAACGGGACAGGGAGTGGAGCAGTACTTC. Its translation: CAWSATGQGVEQYF.

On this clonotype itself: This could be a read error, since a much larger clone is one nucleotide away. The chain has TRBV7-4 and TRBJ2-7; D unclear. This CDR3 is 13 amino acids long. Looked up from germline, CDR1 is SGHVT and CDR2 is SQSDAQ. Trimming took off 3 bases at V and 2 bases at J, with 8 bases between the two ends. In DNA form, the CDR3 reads TGTGCCAGCAGCTTGGACGGACCCTACGAGCAGTACTTC. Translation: CASSLDGPYEQYF.

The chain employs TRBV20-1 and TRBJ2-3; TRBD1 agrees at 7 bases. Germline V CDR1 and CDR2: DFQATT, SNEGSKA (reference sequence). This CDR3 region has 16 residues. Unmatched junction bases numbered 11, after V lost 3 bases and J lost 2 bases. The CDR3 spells CSASPGQVLITDTQYF. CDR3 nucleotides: TGCAGTGCTAGTCCCGGACAGGTACTTATCACAGATACGCAGTATTTT.

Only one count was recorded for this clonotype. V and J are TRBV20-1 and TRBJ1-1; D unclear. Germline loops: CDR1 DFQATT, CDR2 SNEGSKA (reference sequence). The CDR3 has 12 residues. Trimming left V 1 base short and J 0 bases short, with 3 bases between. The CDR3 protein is CSARALNTEAFF. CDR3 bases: TGCAGTGCTAGAGCTTTGAACACTGAAGCTTTCTTT.

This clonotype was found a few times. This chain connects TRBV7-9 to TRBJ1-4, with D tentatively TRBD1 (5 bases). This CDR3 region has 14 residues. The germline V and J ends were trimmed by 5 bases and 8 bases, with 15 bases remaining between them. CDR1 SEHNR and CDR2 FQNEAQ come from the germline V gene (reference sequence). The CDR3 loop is CASSLRGLGEKLFF. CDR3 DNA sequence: TGTGCCAGCAGCCTACGGGGACTAGGGGAAAAACTGTTTTTT.

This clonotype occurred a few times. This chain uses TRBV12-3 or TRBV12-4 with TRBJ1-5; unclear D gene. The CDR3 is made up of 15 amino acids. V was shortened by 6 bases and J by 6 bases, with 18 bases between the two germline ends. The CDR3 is CASSLKGNGIQPQHF. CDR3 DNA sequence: TGTGCCAGCAGCTTAAAAGGGAACGGTATTCAGCCCCAGCATTTT.